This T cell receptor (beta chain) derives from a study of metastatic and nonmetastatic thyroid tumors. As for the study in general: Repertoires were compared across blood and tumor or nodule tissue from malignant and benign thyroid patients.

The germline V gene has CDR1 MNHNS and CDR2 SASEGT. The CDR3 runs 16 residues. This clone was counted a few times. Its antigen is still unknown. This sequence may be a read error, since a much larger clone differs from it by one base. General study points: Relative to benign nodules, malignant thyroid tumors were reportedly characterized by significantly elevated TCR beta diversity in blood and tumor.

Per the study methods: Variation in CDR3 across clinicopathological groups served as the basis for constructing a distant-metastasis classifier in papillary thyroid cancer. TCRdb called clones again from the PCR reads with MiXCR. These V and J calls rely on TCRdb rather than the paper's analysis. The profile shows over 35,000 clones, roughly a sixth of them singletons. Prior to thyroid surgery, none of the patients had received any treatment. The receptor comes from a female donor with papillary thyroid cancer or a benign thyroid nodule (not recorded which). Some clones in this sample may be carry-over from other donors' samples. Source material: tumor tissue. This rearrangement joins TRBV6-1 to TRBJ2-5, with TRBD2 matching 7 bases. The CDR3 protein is CASTLGGGARLETQCF. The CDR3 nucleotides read TGTGCCAGCACCCTGGGGGGGGGAGCCAGGCTAGAGACCCAGTGCTTC.